These 3 T cell receptor beta chains came from one sample sequenced in a study of T cells after yellow fever vaccination. Via MiXCR, TCRdb re-called the 5' RACE reads, giving one row per CDR3 protein. The sample shows about 350,000 distinct CDR3 sequences, over 4% of them seen only once. The starting material was PBMCs, obtained 5 days after the yellow fever booster vaccination. The receptors stem from a young man who received the YFV17D yellow fever vaccine.

This clonotype was seen only a few times. This sequence joins TRBV12-3 or TRBV12-4 and TRBJ2-5; D unclear. Trimming cost V 6 bases and J 1 base, with 18 bases left between them. The CDR3 runs 16 residues. CDR3 bases: TGTGCCAGCAGATCTACGCCCGTCGGTACCCAAGAGACCCAGTACTTC. Residues: CASRSTPVGTQETQYF.

This clonotype was picked up many times. The chain couples TRBV5-1 to TRBJ2-1; 10 bases match TRBD2. The CDR3 is made up of 15 amino acids. After removal of 0 bases from V and 8 bases from J, the junction contained 5 bases not matched to a gene. Germline V CDR1 and CDR2: SGHRS, YFSETQ. CDR3 nucleotide sequence: TGCGCCAGCAGCTTGGTAGCGGGGGGTTTCGATGAGCAGTTCTTC. Translating gives CASSLVAGGFDEQFF.

The J gene is TRBJ2-6, the V gene TRBV28; the D is unclear. The CDR3 spans 13 residues. From germline, CDR1 is MDHEN and CDR2 SYDVKM. Here the CDR3 reads CGSFGSGANVLTF. CDR3 in DNA: TGTGGCAGTTTCGGGTCTGGGGCCAACGTCCTGACTTTC.